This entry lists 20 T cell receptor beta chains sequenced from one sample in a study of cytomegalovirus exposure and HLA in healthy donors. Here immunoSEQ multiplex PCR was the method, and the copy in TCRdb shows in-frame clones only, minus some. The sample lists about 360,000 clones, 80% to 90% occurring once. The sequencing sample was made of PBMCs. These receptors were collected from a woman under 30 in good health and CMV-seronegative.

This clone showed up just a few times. CDR3 residues: CASSEGLAGSYEQYF. CDR3 in DNA: TGTGCCAGCAGCGAGGGACTAGCGGGTTCCTACGAGCAGTACTTC. The V and J genes are TRBV2 and TRBJ2-7; 12 positions agree with TRBD2. Germline V CDR1 and CDR2: SNHLY, FYNNEI. The CDR3 contains 15 residues. V lost 6 bases and J lost 1; bases outside the gene matches: 4.

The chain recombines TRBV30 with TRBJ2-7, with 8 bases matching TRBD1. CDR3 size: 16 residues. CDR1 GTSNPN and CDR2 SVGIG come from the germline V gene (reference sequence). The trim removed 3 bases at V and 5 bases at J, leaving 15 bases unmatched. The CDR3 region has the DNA TGTGCCTGGAGCCTGGCGCCAGGGGGCGGCCTCAACGAGCAGTACTTC. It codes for CAWSLAPGGGLNEQYF.

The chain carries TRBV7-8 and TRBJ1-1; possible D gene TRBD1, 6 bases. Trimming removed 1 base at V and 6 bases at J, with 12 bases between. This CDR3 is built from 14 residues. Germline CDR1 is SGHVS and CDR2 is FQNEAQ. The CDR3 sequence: CASSLEGVRAEAFF. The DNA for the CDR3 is TGTGCCAGCAGCTTAGAGGGGGTCAGGGCTGAAGCTTTCTTT.

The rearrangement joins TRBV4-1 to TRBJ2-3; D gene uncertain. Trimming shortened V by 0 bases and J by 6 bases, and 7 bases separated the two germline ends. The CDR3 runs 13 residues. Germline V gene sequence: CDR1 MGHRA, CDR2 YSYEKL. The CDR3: CASSQDHKDTQYF. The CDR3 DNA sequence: TGCGCCAGCAGCCAAGATCACAAGGATACGCAGTATTTT.

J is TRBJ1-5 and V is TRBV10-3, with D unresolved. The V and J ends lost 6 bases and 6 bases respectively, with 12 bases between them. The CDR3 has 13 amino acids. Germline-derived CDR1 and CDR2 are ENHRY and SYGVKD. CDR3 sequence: CAIRGREGQPQHF. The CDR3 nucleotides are TGTGCCATCAGAGGCCGCGAGGGTCAGCCCCAGCATTTT.

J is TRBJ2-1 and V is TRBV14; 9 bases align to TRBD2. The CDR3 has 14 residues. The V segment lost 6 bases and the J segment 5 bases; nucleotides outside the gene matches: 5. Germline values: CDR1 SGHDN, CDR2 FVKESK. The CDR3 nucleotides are TGTGCCAGCAGGGGACTAGCTATCGACAATGAGCAGTTCTTC. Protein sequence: CASRGLAIDNEQFF.

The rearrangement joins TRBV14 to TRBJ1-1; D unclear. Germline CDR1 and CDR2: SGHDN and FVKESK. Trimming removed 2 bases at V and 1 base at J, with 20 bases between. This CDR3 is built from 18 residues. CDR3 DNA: TGTGCCAGCAGCCAATTTGGCGTGGTCTGGGGAGCGAACACTGAAGCTTTCTTT. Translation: CASSQFGVVWGANTEAFF.

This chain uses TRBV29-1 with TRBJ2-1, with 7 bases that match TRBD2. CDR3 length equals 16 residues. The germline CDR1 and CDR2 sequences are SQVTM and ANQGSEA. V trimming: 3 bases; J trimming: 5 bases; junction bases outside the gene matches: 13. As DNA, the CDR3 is TGCAGCGTTGATGGTGTGACGGGACTACAGGACAATGAGCAGTTCTTC. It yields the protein CSVDGVTGLQDNEQFF.

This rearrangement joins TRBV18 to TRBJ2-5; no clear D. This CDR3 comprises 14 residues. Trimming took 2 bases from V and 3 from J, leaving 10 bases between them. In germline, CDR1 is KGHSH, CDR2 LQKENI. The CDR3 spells CASSPYVAEETQYF. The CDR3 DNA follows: TGTGCCAGCTCACCATATGTGGCGGAAGAGACCCAGTACTTC.

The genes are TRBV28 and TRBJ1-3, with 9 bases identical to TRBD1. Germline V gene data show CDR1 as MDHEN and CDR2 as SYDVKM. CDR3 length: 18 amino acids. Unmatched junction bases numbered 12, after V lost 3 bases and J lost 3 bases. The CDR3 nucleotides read TGTGCCAGCAGTTTGTCTCGTATAGGACAGGGGAATGGAAACACCATATATTTT. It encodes CASSLSRIGQGNGNTIYF.

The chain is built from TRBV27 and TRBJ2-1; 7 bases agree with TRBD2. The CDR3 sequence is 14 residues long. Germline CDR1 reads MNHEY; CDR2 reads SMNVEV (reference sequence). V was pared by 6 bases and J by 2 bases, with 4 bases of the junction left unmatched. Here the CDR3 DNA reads TGTGCCAGCAGCTTAGCGGGTACCTACAATGAGCAGTTCTTC. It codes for CASSLAGTYNEQFF.

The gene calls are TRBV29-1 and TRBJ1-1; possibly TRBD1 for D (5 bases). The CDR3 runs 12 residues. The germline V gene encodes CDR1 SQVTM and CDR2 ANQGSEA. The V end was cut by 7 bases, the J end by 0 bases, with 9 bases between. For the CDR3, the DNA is TGCAGCGGTAGACAGATGAACACTGAAGCTTTCTTT. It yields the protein CSGRQMNTEAFF.

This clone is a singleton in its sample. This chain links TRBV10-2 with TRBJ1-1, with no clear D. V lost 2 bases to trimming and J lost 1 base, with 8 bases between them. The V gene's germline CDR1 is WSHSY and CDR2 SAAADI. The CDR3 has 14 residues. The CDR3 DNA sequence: TGCGCCAGCAGTGAGCCGGGTACGAACACTGAAGCTTTCTTT. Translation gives CASSEPGTNTEAFF.

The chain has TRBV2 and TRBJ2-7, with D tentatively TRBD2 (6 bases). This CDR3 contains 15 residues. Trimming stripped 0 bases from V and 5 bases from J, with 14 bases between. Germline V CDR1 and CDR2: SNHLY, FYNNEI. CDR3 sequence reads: CASSEARGYPNEQYF. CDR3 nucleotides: TGTGCCAGCAGTGAAGCGCGGGGCTACCCCAACGAGCAGTACTTC.

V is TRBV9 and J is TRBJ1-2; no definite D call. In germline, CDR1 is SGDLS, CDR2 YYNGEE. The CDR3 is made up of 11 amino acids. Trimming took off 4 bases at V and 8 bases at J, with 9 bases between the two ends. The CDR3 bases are TGTGCCAGCAGCAGGTCCGGGGGCTACACCTTC. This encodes CASSRSGGYTF.

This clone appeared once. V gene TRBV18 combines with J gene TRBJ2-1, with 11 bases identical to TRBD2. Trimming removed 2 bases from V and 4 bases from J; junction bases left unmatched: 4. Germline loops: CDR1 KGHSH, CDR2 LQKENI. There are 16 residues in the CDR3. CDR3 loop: CASSPALAGGYNEQFF. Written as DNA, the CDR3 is TGTGCCAGCTCACCAGCGCTAGCGGGGGGATACAATGAGCAGTTCTTC.

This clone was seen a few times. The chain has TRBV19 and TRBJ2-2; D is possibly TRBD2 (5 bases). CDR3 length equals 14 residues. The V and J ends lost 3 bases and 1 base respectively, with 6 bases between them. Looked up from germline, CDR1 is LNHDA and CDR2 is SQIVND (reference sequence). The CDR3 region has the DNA TGTGCCAGTAGTATCCGGGAGAACACCGGGGAGCTGTTTTTT. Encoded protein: CASSIRENTGELFF.

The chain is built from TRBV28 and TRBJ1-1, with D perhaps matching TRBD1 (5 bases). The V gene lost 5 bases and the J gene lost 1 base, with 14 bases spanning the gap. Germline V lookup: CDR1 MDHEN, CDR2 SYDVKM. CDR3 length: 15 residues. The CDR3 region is CASSPPGEKNTEAFF. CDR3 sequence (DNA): TGTGCCAGCAGTCCACCGGGGGAAAAGAACACTGAAGCTTTCTTT.

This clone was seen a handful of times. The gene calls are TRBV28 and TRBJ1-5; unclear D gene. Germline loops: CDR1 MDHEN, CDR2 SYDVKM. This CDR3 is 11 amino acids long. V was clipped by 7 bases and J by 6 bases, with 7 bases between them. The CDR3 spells CASTNSQPQHF. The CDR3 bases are TGTGCCAGCACGAACAGTCAGCCCCAGCATTTT.

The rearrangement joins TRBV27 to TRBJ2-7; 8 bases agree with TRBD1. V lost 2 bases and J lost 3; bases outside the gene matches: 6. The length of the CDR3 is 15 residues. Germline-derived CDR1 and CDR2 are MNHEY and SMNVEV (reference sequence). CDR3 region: CASSLTGGIIYEQYF. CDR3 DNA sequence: TGTGCCAGCAGTTTAACAGGGGGTATCATCTACGAGCAGTACTTC.